This paragraph reports one T cell receptor beta chain. Its antigen is unidentified. Assay: immunoSEQ multiplex PCR; the TCRdb copy retains only in-frame clones and omits some. Counted here are about 50,000 clones, around 80% occurring once; the ten biggest clones make up 8.8%. Time point defined: peripheral blood 6 weeks after treatment start. Each patient gave between 1 and 8 samples of peripheral blood mononuclear cells, which were collected pretreatment and during treatment. In germline, CDR1 is SEHNR, CDR2 FQNEAQ (reference sequence). J was trimmed by 3 bases and V by 6 bases; bases with no gene match: 6. The CDR3 spans 14 residues. These data originate in a study of PD-L1 blockade in urothelial cancer. Regarding the study as a whole: In blood sampled pretreatment, TCR clonality below the median predicted better survival.

This TCR was sampled from a man aged 65-85 years with urothelial cancer. Sequences were derived from PBMCs, sampled around atezolizumab (anti-PD-L1) treatment. The chain is built from TRBV7-9 and TRBJ2-7; 9 positions agree with TRBD1. The CDR3 DNA reads TGTGCCAGCAGGGAAATGGGACAGGGCTACGAGCAGTACTTC. This encodes CASREMGQGYEQYF.